This T cell receptor (beta chain) was identified during a study of blood T cell repertoires in COVID-19. The ends lost 1 base at V and 0 bases at J; junction bases unmatched: 2. This CDR3 comprises 16 residues. Germline V gene lookup returns CDR1 KGHSH and CDR2 LQKENI. In the original analysis: From reference gene primer amplification, estimates of nucleated cell counts were derived. The assay was immunoSEQ multiplex PCR, and TCRdb's table has in-frame clones only and misses some. The V and J calls and clone size come from that table; D and trimming were worked out from the DNA. The sample includes around 300,000 clones, about 91% seen only once; the top ten take 1.5% to 2%.

The sequencing input was peripheral blood. This rearrangement joins TRBV18 to TRBJ1-1, with 10 positions matching TRBD1. The clonotype was recovered from a woman younger than 45 with COVID-19, enrolled during active disease. This CDR3 reads CASSPQGQGVNTEAFF. CDR3 nucleotides: TGTGCCAGCTCACCACAAGGACAGGGGGTGAACACTGAAGCTTTCTTT.